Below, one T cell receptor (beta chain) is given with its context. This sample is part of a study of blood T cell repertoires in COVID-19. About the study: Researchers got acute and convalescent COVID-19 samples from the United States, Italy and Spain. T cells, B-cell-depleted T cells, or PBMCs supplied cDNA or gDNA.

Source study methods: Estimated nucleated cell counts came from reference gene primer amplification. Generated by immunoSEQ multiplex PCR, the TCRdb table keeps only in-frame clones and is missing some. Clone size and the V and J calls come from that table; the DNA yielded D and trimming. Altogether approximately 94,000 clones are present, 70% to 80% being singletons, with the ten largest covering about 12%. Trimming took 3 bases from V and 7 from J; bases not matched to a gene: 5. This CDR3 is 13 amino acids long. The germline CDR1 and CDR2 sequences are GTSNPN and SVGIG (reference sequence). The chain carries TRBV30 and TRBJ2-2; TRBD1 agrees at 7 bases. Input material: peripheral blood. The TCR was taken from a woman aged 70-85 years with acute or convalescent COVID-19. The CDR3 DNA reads TGTGCCTGGAGCGGACAGGTTGTCGGGGAGCTGTTTTTT. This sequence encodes CAWSGQVVGELFF.